This T cell receptor (beta chain) emerged from a study of blood T cell repertoires in COVID-19. Overall study: Both acute and convalescent COVID-19 samples were obtained from the United States, Italy and Spain.

During active infection, Seattle patients enrolled and were then monitored through disease. Method: immunoSEQ multiplex PCR; TCRdb's copy keeps in-frame clones and lacks some. The data show tens of thousands of clones, with roughly 79% seen just once and under 5% held by the top ten. Germline lookup yields CDR1 LGHNA and CDR2 YSLEER. CDR3 size: 15 residues. Trimming took 4 bases from V and 8 from J; bases not matched to a gene: 10. The sample consisted of peripheral blood. The rearrangement links TRBV4-3 to TRBJ1-2; 10 nucleotides agree with TRBD1. This TCR derives from an elderly man with COVID-19, enrolled during active disease. CDR3 protein: CASSPRQGAGEGYTF. Written as DNA, the CDR3 is TGCGCCAGCAGCCCTCGACAGGGGGCCGGGGAGGGCTACACCTTC.